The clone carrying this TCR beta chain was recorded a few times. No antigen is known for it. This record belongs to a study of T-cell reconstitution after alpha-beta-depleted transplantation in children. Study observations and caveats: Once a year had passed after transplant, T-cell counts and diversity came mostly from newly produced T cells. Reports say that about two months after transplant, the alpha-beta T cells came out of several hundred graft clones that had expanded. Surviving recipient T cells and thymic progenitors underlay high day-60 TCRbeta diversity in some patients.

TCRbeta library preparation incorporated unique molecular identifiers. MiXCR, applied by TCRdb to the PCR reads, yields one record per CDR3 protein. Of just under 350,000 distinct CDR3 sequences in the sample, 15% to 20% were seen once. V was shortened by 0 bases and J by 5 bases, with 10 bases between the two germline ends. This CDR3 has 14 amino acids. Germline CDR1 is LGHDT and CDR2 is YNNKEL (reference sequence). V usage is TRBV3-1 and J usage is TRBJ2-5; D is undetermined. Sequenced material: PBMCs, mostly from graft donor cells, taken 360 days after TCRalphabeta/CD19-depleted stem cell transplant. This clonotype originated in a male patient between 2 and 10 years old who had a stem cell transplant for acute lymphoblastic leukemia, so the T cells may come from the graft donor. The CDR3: CASSQEPGLETQYF. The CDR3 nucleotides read TGTGCCAGCAGCCAAGAACCCGGGTTGGAGACCCAGTACTTC.